A single sample gave rise to the 23 T cell receptor beta chains below, sequenced in a study of shared clonotypes between healthy human individuals. The method was immunoSEQ multiplex PCR; TCRdb's version includes in-frame clones alone and lacks a portion of them. This table has 2,500,000 or so clones, 80% to 95% appearing once. The specimen sequenced was naive CD4+ T cells from PBMCs. Sample subset: CD45RA+ positively selected. These TCRs come from a man between 18 and 29 years old in good health. Some clones in this sample may be carry-over from other donors' samples.

A word on this clone: Other DNA variants within this sample encode the same CDR3. The CDR3 is CASSPGTSGSSYNEQFF. In nucleotides, the CDR3 is TGCGCCAGCAGCCCGGGGACTAGCGGAAGCTCCTACAATGAGCAGTTCTTC. The rearrangement links TRBV5-1 to TRBJ2-1; 11 positions agree with TRBD2. The germline gives CDR1 SGHRS, CDR2 YFSETQ. The ends lost 4 bases at V and 0 bases at J; junction bases unmatched: 6. The CDR3 runs 17 residues.

The V and J genes are TRBV21-1 and TRBJ2-7; whether TRBD1, the table's D call, matches the DNA was not checked. TRBV21-1 is a documented pseudogene. The CDR3 spans 14 residues. The CDR3 loop reads CASSRDRGDYEQYF. CDR3 DNA: TGTGCCAGCAGCAGGGACAGGGGAGACTACGAGCAGTACTTC.

J is TRBJ1-1 and V is TRBV28; D gene ambiguous. The CDR3 is made up of 12 amino acids. The V and J ends lost 10 bases and 5 bases respectively, with 14 bases between them. Germline V gene data show CDR1 as MDHEN and CDR2 as SYDVKM. In DNA form, the CDR3 reads TGTGCCACGATTACGGGGTTGACTGAAGCTTTCTTT. This sequence encodes CATITGLTEAFF.

Notes on this clone: Different DNA sequences within this sample yield the same CDR3. The V and J genes are TRBV27 and TRBJ1-2; D not certain. The CDR3 extends over 15 amino acids. V was clipped by 1 base and J by 1 base, with 10 bases between them. Germline V gene data show CDR1 as MNHEY and CDR2 as SMNVEV (reference sequence). The CDR3 DNA sequence: TGTGCCAGCAGTTTATTTCCGGGCCTTAACTATGGCTACACCTTC. Translated, it gives CASSLFPGLNYGYTF.

Only a few counts were recorded for this clone. The chain joins TRBV18 to TRBJ2-7; the D call may be TRBD1 or TRBD2 (5 bases each). V dropped 3 bases and J dropped 3 bases, with 15 bases sitting between them. Germline CDR1 KGHSH, CDR2 LQKENI. The CDR3 extends over 15 amino acids. Written as DNA, the CDR3 is TGTGCCAGCTCACCGATACCCGGGACGAACTACGAGCAGTACTTC. Translating it yields CASSPIPGTNYEQYF.

The genes are TRBV6-5 and TRBJ2-3; TRBD2 might be the D (5 bases). This CDR3 region has 15 residues. Germline V gene data show CDR1 as MNHEY and CDR2 as SVGAGI. V gave up 6 bases and J gave up 0 bases, with 13 bases separating them. The CDR3 protein is CASSYRLPSTDTQYF. CDR3 nucleotide sequence: TGTGCCAGCAGCTACCGACTACCGAGCACAGATACGCAGTATTTT.

The V gene is TRBV20-1, the J gene TRBJ2-7; D is unresolved. This CDR3 has 11 amino acids. The V end was cut by 1 base, the J end by 11 bases, with 12 bases between. Per germline, CDR1 DFQATT and CDR2 SNEGSKA (reference sequence). The CDR3 reads CSARAYGSEYF. CDR3 DNA sequence: TGCAGTGCTAGAGCCTACGGATCCGAGTACTTC.

This rearrangement joins TRBV13 to TRBJ2-7; weak D call: TRBD1 (7 bases). This CDR3 comprises 16 residues. CDR1 and CDR2 (germline): PRHDT, FYEKMQ (reference sequence). The germline V and J ends were trimmed by 5 bases and 9 bases, with 26 bases remaining between them. The DNA for the CDR3 is TGTGCCAGCAGCCCGCGGGACCGGGACAGCCCCCGGGTGCAGTACTTC. It yields the protein CASSPRDRDSPRVQYF.

This chain links TRBV7-9 with TRBJ2-5; 11 bases fit TRBD2. The CDR3 consists of 17 residues. In germline, CDR1 is SEHNR, CDR2 FQNEAQ (reference sequence). The V segment lost 5 bases and the J segment 5 bases; nucleotides outside the gene matches: 13. CDR3 bases: TGTGCCAGCAGCAACGGACTAGCGGGCCCAGAGGTCGAGACCCAGTACTTC. This translates into CASSNGLAGPEVETQYF.

The rearrangement joins TRBV5-1 to TRBJ2-1, with 10 bases lining up with TRBD2. V lost 4 bases to trimming and J lost 4 bases; unmatched junction nucleotides: 2. The CDR3 runs 14 residues. CDR1 and CDR2 (germline): SGHRS, YFSETQ. The CDR3 spells CASSGGLAYNEQFF. The CDR3 coding sequence is TGCGCCAGCAGCGGGGGACTAGCGTACAATGAGCAGTTCTTC.

The gene calls are TRBV18 and TRBJ2-7; D tentatively reads TRBD1 or TRBD2 (6 bases each). Trimming cost V 3 bases and J 4 bases, with 19 bases left between them. Germline values: CDR1 KGHSH, CDR2 LQKENI. The length of the CDR3 is 16 residues. CDR3 sequence: CASSPSTGGGPYEQYF. Here the CDR3 DNA reads TGTGCCAGCTCACCGTCGACAGGAGGGGGGCCGTACGAGCAGTACTTC.

A single count supports this clone. V usage is TRBV6-5 and J usage is TRBJ2-2; TRBD2 is a possible D gene (6 bases). The CDR3 runs 16 residues. CDR1 and CDR2 (germline): MNHEY, SVGAGI. The V end was cut by 0 bases, the J end by 0 bases, with 8 bases between. The CDR3 region is CASSYSGGANTGELFF. In DNA, the CDR3 is TGTGCCAGCAGTTACTCCGGGGGAGCGAACACCGGGGAGCTGTTTTTT.

V gene TRBV7-3 combines with J gene TRBJ2-3, with TRBD2 matching 7 bases. This CDR3 has 16 residues. CDR1 is SGHTA, CDR2 FQGTGA, per germline. The trim removed 0 bases at V and 2 bases at J, leaving 5 bases unmatched. The CDR3 DNA sequence: TGTGCCAGCAGCTTAACGTCTAGCGGCTTCACAGATACGCAGTATTTT. Protein product: CASSLTSSGFTDTQYF.

With respect to this clone: This specimen includes other DNA sequences encoding the same CDR3. The rearrangement links TRBV28 to TRBJ2-2; the match to TRBD1 covers 8 bases. With 5 bases clipped from V and 0 bases from J, the junction kept 2 bases outside the gene matches. Germline V gives CDR1 MDHEN, CDR2 SYDVKM. The CDR3 spans 15 residues. This CDR3 is CASSKDRANTGELFF. The CDR3, as DNA: TGTGCCAGCAGTAAGGACAGGGCGAACACCGGGGAGCTGTTTTTT. The full variable domain, in which reference TRBV28 and TRBJ2-2 provide the parts outside the CDR3, is DVKVTQSSRYLVKRTGEKVFLECVQDMDHENMFWYRQDPGLGLRLIYFSYDVKMKEKGDIPEGYSVSREKKERFSLILESASTNQTSMYLCASSKDRANTGELFFGEGSRLTVL.

CDR3 amino acids: CASSLMAGRNTGELFF. The DNA of the CDR3 is TGCGCCAGCAGCTTGATGGCGGGAAGAAACACCGGGGAGCTGTTTTTT. J is TRBJ2-2 and V is TRBV5-1; D perhaps matches TRBD2 (6 bases). Germline values: CDR1 SGHRS, CDR2 YFSETQ. V lost 1 base, J lost 2 bases, and 12 bases lay in between. This CDR3 contains 16 residues.

Details on this clone: The sample holds other DNA sequences that translate to the same CDR3. CDR3 sequence: CASSLGANYGYTF. CDR3 DNA sequence: TGTGCCAGCAGTTTGGGTGCCAACTATGGCTACACCTTC. The chain uses TRBV28 and TRBJ1-2; D is ambiguous. Trimming removed 3 bases at V and 2 bases at J, with 7 bases between. CDR1 and CDR2 from the germline V gene are MDHEN and SYDVKM. This CDR3 region has 13 residues.

The chain couples TRBV2 to TRBJ1-2; 9 bases map to TRBD1. The germline V gene encodes CDR1 SNHLY and CDR2 FYNNEI. The J segment lost 8 bases and the V segment lost 6 bases, leaving 7 bases of the junction unmatched. The CDR3 is 13 amino acids. The CDR3 bases are TGTGCCAGCAGGACAGGGGGTACGAGAGGCTACACCTTC. Translating it yields CASRTGGTRGYTF.

The V and J genes are TRBV6-5 and TRBJ1-2; D is perhaps TRBD1 (6 bases). V dropped 2 bases and J dropped 7 bases, with 11 bases sitting between them. Germline V gene sequence: CDR1 MNHEY, CDR2 SVGAGI. This CDR3 spans 13 amino acids. The CDR3 spells CASSYTPGVGYTF. CDR3 DNA: TGTGCCAGCAGTTACACCCCAGGGGTTGGCTACACCTTC.

The chain employs TRBV10-1 and TRBJ2-7; possible D gene TRBD2, 10 bases. V was trimmed by 4 bases and J by 7 bases, leaving 29 bases between them. The CDR3 runs 18 residues. CDR1 is WNHNN and CDR2 is SYGVQD in the germline V gene (reference sequence). The chain's CDR3 is CASSAGTGPGLAALEQYF. Written as DNA, the CDR3 is TGCGCCAGCAGTGCGGGGACAGGGCCAGGACTAGCGGCTCTGGAGCAGTACTTC.

The rearrangement links TRBV14 to TRBJ2-1, with D possibly matching TRBD2 (6 bases). The CDR3 is made up of 13 amino acids. The germline CDR1 and CDR2 sequences are SGHDN and FVKESK. The V end was cut by 3 bases, the J end by 8 bases, with 11 bases between. The CDR3 is CASSQGPGDEQFF. CDR3 nucleotide sequence: TGTGCCAGCAGCCAGGGGCCGGGGGATGAGCAGTTCTTC.

The chain couples TRBV7-9 to TRBJ2-5; D gene ambiguous. V was shortened by 5 bases and J by 2 bases, with 15 bases between the two germline ends. CDR1 and CDR2 from the germline V gene are SEHNR and FQNEAQ (reference sequence). There are 15 residues in the CDR3. The CDR3 spells CASSIPRVTQETQYF. CDR3 DNA sequence: TGTGCCAGCAGCATACCCCGGGTGACTCAAGAGACCCAGTACTTC. Complete variable domain (other parts from reference TRBV7-9 and TRBJ2-5): DTGVSQNPRHKITKRGQNVTFRCDPISEHNRLYWYRQTLGQGPEFLTYFQNEAQLEKSRLLSDRFSAERPKGSFSTLEIQRTEQGDSAMYLCASSIPRVTQETQYFGPGTRLLVL.

The CDR3 coding sequence is TGCGCCAGCAGTCAATCTGCGTACAGGCTCGCGGTGGGCTCTGGAAACACCATATATTTT. Amino acids: CASSQSAYRLAVGSGNTIYF. The chain recombines TRBV23-1 with TRBJ1-3; D may be TRBD1 (5 bases). TRBV23-1 is annotated as an ORF whose role is uncertain. This CDR3 region has 20 residues. The V gene lost 0 bases and the J gene lost 0 bases, with 21 bases spanning the gap.

V and J are TRBV5-1 and TRBJ2-1; 9 nucleotides line up with TRBD2. Germline V lookup: CDR1 SGHRS, CDR2 YFSETQ. The CDR3 consists of 16 residues. The J segment lost 6 bases and the V segment lost 4 bases, leaving 11 bases of the junction unmatched. The CDR3 nucleotides read TGCGCCAGCAGCCCGGCGACTAGCGGCACCCCCAATGAGCAGTTCTTC. It codes for CASSPATSGTPNEQFF.